This passage covers 15 T cell receptor beta chains from one sample sequenced in a study of T cell responses to AZD1222 COVID-19 vaccine. Method: immunoSEQ multiplex PCR; TCRdb's copy keeps in-frame clones and lacks some. The sample lists about 270,000 clones; about 94% were seen once. The source was peripheral blood, collected 28 days after the second AZD1222 dose. These receptors came from an adult who received the AZD1222 COVID-19 vaccine.

V usage is TRBV4-2 and J usage is TRBJ2-7, with TRBD2 matching 7 bases. The V and J ends lost 0 bases and 1 base, in that order; junction bases with no gene match: 3. The CDR3 sequence is 15 residues long. Germline assignment: CDR1 LGHNA and CDR2 YNFKEQ. CDR3 sequence: CASSQDLRGSYEQYF. The CDR3 DNA is TGTGCCAGCAGCCAAGATCTGCGGGGGTCCTACGAGCAGTACTTC.

The V and J genes are TRBV18 and TRBJ2-1; the match to TRBD2 covers 7 bases. This CDR3 contains 13 residues. The V segment lost 3 bases and the J segment 7 bases; nucleotides outside the gene matches: 3. Germline V gene lookup returns CDR1 KGHSH and CDR2 LQKENI. The CDR3 sequence is CASSPTSWNEQFF. The CDR3 region has the DNA TGTGCCAGCTCACCGACTAGCTGGAATGAGCAGTTCTTC.

The J gene is TRBJ1-3, the V gene TRBV5-4; TRBD1 aligns across 9 bases. The CDR3 has 14 amino acids. Germline V gene data show CDR1 as SGHNT and CDR2 as YYREEE (reference sequence). Trimming cost V 4 bases and J 4 bases; bases outside gene matches: 3. The CDR3: CASSGTGTGNTIYF. CDR3 DNA sequence: TGTGCCAGCAGCGGGACAGGGACAGGAAACACCATATATTTT.

The V gene is TRBV5-4, the J gene TRBJ2-2; no definite D call. The CDR3 has 16 amino acids. V was cut by 3 bases and J by 1 base, with 13 bases left in between. Per the germline V gene, CDR1 is SGHNT and CDR2 is YYREEE (reference sequence). CDR3 residues: CASSSARAENTGELFF. For the CDR3, the DNA is TGTGCCAGCAGCTCCGCACGAGCCGAGAACACCGGGGAGCTGTTTTTT.

The chain uses TRBV19 and TRBJ2-3; no reliable D call. This CDR3 comprises 14 residues. Germline loops: CDR1 LNHDA, CDR2 SQIVND (reference sequence). Trimming pared 1 base from V and 4 bases from J, leaving 9 bases between. CDR3 nucleotide sequence: TGTGCCAGTAGTATAGGGCGTTTCGCAGATACGCAGTATTTT. This encodes CASSIGRFADTQYF.

This chain connects TRBV11-2 to TRBJ2-7; D is ambiguous. CDR3 length equals 13 residues. V was shortened by 5 bases and J by 7 bases, with 15 bases between the two germline ends. Germline V gene lookup returns CDR1 SGHAT and CDR2 FQNNGV. The chain's CDR3 is CASSPEPFMEQYF. CDR3 bases: TGTGCCAGCAGCCCCGAGCCTTTTATGGAGCAGTACTTC.

J is TRBJ1-1 and V is TRBV6-5; D gene ambiguous. The germline CDR1 and CDR2 sequences are MNHEY and SVGAGI. The CDR3 length is 14 residues. Trimming took 2 bases from V and 1 from J, leaving 8 bases between them. The CDR3 DNA reads as TGTGCCAGCAGTTACAACAGAAAGAACACTGAAGCTTTCTTT. Translated: CASSYNRKNTEAFF.

The CDR3 region is CASSRGAVVQETQYF. In DNA, the CDR3 is TGTGCCAGCAGCCGGGGGGCAGTCGTACAAGAGACCCAGTACTTC. The chain uses TRBV3-1 (or the pseudogene TRBV3-2) and TRBJ2-5; D may match TRBD1 or TRBD2 (6 bases each). Germline V CDR1 and CDR2: LGHDT, YNNKEL (reference sequence). The ends were cut back, 4 bases at V and 2 bases at J, with 14 bases in the middle. This CDR3 contains 15 residues.

The chain uses TRBV9 and TRBJ2-3; the match to TRBD2 covers 10 bases. Germline CDR1 reads SGDLS; CDR2 reads YYNGEE. V trimming: 7 bases; J trimming: 3 bases; junction bases outside the gene matches: 8. The CDR3 extends over 15 amino acids. This chain's CDR3 is CASCSGGARTDTQYF. The CDR3 DNA sequence: TGTGCCAGCTGCAGCGGGGGGGCAAGGACAGATACGCAGTATTTT.

The chain has TRBV4-1 and TRBJ1-4, with no clear D. V was cut by 5 bases and J by 0 bases, with 10 bases left in between. CDR1 is MGHRA and CDR2 is YSYEKL in the germline V gene. The CDR3 runs to 15 residues. The CDR3 is CASSISPTTNEKLFF. The CDR3 DNA sequence: TGCGCCAGCAGCATATCCCCTACAACTAATGAAAAACTGTTTTTT.

This rearrangement joins TRBV5-1 to TRBJ2-1; weak D call: TRBD2 (5 bases). CDR3 length: 14 amino acids. The germline CDR1 and CDR2 sequences are SGHRS and YFSETQ. Deletions cut 0 bases from V and 3 bases from J, with 7 bases between. CDR3 protein: CASSLESGYNEQFF. For the CDR3, the DNA is TGCGCCAGCAGCTTGGAAAGCGGCTACAATGAGCAGTTCTTC.

The V call is TRBV18, the J call TRBJ2-7; 7 bases agree with TRBD1. V shed 3 bases, J shed 6 bases, and the junction held 11 bases outside the gene matches. Germline V CDR1 and CDR2: KGHSH, LQKENI. The length of the CDR3 is 15 residues. The CDR3 DNA reads as TGTGCCAGCTCACCCCTTAAGGGGGCGTCATTCGAGCAGTACTTC. Encoded protein: CASSPLKGASFEQYF. Variable domain in full (rest from reference TRBV18 and TRBJ2-7): NAGVMQNPRHLVRRRGQEARLRCSPMKGHSHVYWYRQLPEEGLKFMVYLQKENIIDESGMPKERFSAEFPKEGPSILRIQQVVRGDSAAYFCASSPLKGASFEQYFGPGTRLTVT.

This clone is a singleton in its sample. The gene calls are TRBV7-2 and TRBJ2-6, with 8 bases matching TRBD2. The CDR3 runs 17 residues. Losses at the gene ends were 1 base for V and 1 base for J; bases not matched to a gene: 3. Looked up from germline, CDR1 is SGHTA and CDR2 is FQGNSA. The CDR3 nucleotides read TGTGCCAGCAGCTTAGTCGGGAGGGGGTCTGGGGCCAACGTCCTGACTTTC. Residues: CASSLVGRGSGANVLTF.

The gene calls are TRBV7-3 and TRBJ2-5; the match to TRBD1 covers 8 bases. The germline gives CDR1 SGHTA, CDR2 FQGTGA. This CDR3 has 15 amino acids. V lost 2 bases, J lost 5 bases, and 7 bases stayed unmatched. The CDR3 spells CASSLDPGGFETQYF. CDR3 DNA sequence: TGTGCCAGCAGCTTAGACCCAGGGGGCTTTGAGACCCAGTACTTC.

The V and J genes are TRBV28 and TRBJ2-7, with no clear D. This CDR3 is 15 amino acids long. Trimming cost V 7 bases and J 0 bases, with 16 bases left between them. Germline CDR1 reads MDHEN; CDR2 reads SYDVKM. The CDR3 DNA sequence: TGTGCCAGCAACTTACGGGTCGCTAGCTCCTACGAGCAGTACTTC. Its protein product is CASNLRVASSYEQYF.